A selection of T cell receptor beta chains follows, all from one sample in a study of shared clonotypes between healthy human individuals. Only in-frame clones appear in the TCRdb table, and some are missing; sequencing was by immunoSEQ multiplex PCR. Among 850,000 to 1,100,000 clones listed, around 77% were seen once. The material sequenced was memory CD4+ T cells from PBMCs. The source is a man aged 18-30 years in good health. Some clones in this sample may be carry-over from other donors' samples. Both conserved end residues are part of each CDR3. D genes are given only for firm matches. Only part of the rows carry a size: once, few, many, or a class if the clone is expanded.

clone_size: NA; d_call: NA; j_call: TRBJ1-1; v_call: TRBV14; cdr3_aa: CASSQERGSEAFF; cdr3_nt: TGTGCCAGCAGCCAAGAGAGAGGTTCTGAAGCTTTCTTT
clone_size: NA; d_call: NA; j_call: TRBJ2-7; v_call: TRBV20-1; cdr3_aa: CSASKGKQYF; cdr3_nt: TGCAGTGCTAGCAAGGGGAAGCAGTACTTC
clone_size: many; d_call: TRBD1; j_call: TRBJ1-4; v_call: TRBV2; cdr3_aa: CATGTGYEKLFF; cdr3_nt: TGTGCCACCGGGACAGGGTACGAAAAACTGTTTTTT
clone_size: NA; d_call: NA; j_call: TRBJ1-3; v_call: TRBV7-8; cdr3_aa: CASSLSDSRYSGNTIYF; cdr3_nt: TGTGCCAGCAGCTTAAGTGACTCCAGGTACTCTGGAAACACCATATATTTT
clone_size: NA; d_call: NA; j_call: TRBJ2-7; v_call: TRBV15; cdr3_aa: CATSRGGDTYEQYF; cdr3_nt: TGTGCCACCAGCAGAGGAGGGGACACTTACGAGCAGTACTTC
clone_size: NA; d_call: TRBD2; j_call: TRBJ2-3; v_call: TRBV5-1; cdr3_aa: CASRTSGGTDTQYF; cdr3_nt: TGCGCCAGTCGGACTAGCGGAGGAACAGATACGCAGTATTTT
clone_size: NA; d_call: NA; j_call: TRBJ1-5; v_call: TRBV21-1; cdr3_aa: CASSNCYRGSYGNQPQHF; cdr3_nt: TGTGCCAGCAGCAACTGTTACAGGGGGTCGTACGGCAATCAGCCCCAGCATTTT
clone_size: NA; d_call: TRBD2; j_call: TRBJ2-5; v_call: TRBV7-9; cdr3_aa: CASKGSGGETQYF; cdr3_nt: TGTGCCAGCAAAGGGTCGGGAGGGGAGACCCAGTACTTC
clone_size: NA; d_call: NA; j_call: TRBJ2-7; v_call: TRBV30; cdr3_aa: CAWSGVGEQYF; cdr3_nt: TGTGCCTGGAGTGGGGTTGGCGAGCAGTACTTC
clone_size: few; d_call: NA; j_call: TRBJ1-1; v_call: TRBV2; cdr3_aa: CASTRSRDTEAFF; cdr3_nt: TGTGCCAGCACACGAAGTAGAGACACTGAAGCTTTCTTT
clone_size: NA; d_call: NA; j_call: TRBJ1-1; v_call: TRBV5-1; cdr3_aa: CASSFRGHSVRWGTEAFF; cdr3_nt: TGCGCCAGCAGCTTCCGCGGTCATTCGGTAAGGTGGGGAACTGAAGCTTTCTTT
clone_size: NA; d_call: NA; j_call: TRBJ2-2; v_call: TRBV6-6; cdr3_aa: CASSRSGDHTGELFF; cdr3_nt: TGTGCCAGCAGCCGATCAGGGGACCACACCGGGGAGCTGTTTTTT
clone_size: few; d_call: NA; j_call: TRBJ2-2; v_call: TRBV29-1; cdr3_aa: CSARDTGELFF; cdr3_nt: TGCAGCGCCCGGGACACCGGGGAGCTGTTTTTT
clone_size: NA; d_call: NA; j_call: TRBJ1-4; v_call: TRBV7-6; cdr3_aa: CASSFSGTNEKLFF; cdr3_nt: TGTGCCAGCAGCTTTAGCGGGACTAATGAAAAACTGTTTTTT
clone_size: NA; d_call: NA; j_call: TRBJ2-7; v_call: TRBV5-6; cdr3_aa: CASSLEGEQYF; cdr3_nt: TGTGCCAGCAGCTTGGAGGGGGAGCAGTACTTC
clone_size: NA; d_call: NA; j_call: TRBJ1-4; v_call: TRBV7-9; cdr3_aa: CASSPESGTLLFF; cdr3_nt: TGTGCCAGCAGCCCAGAATCCGGGACCCTCTTGTTTTTT
clone_size: NA; d_call: TRBD2; j_call: TRBJ2-1; v_call: TRBV4-3; cdr3_aa: CASSQEPLAGTSYNEQFF; cdr3_nt: TGCGCCAGCAGCCAAGAACCCCTAGCGGGAACCTCCTACAATGAGCAGTTCTTC
clone_size: few; d_call: TRBD1; j_call: TRBJ1-5; v_call: TRBV28; cdr3_aa: CASSETGGYSNQPQHF; cdr3_nt: TGTGCCAGCAGTGAAACAGGGGGCTATAGCAATCAGCCCCAGCATTTT
clone_size: NA; d_call: NA; j_call: TRBJ1-5; v_call: TRBV28; cdr3_aa: CASRLLLENQPQHF; cdr3_nt: TGTGCCAGCAGACTCCTCCTAGAAAATCAGCCCCAGCATTTT
clone_size: NA; d_call: NA; j_call: TRBJ1-3; v_call: TRBV6-5; cdr3_aa: CASSGAGNTIYF; cdr3_nt: TGTGCCAGCAGCGGGGCTGGAAACACCATATATTTT